This entry lists 30 T cell receptor beta chains sequenced from one sample in a study of CD8 T cells in Susac syndrome. Reverse transcription of roughly 0.45 to 1 ug RNA was performed with random hexamers. One entry per CDR3 protein results from TCRdb running MiXCR on the immunoSEQ multiplex PCR reads. The sample contains about 140,000 distinct CDR3 sequences, 95% of which appear only once. Sequencing was performed on CD4+ T cells from PBMCs. These receptors were taken from a human donor with Susac syndrome.

A single count supports this clonotype. The gene calls are TRBV20-1 and TRBJ1-1; D gene unclear. The V and J ends lost 5 bases and 0 bases respectively, with 7 bases between them. The CDR3 runs 12 residues. The V gene's germline CDR1 is DFQATT and CDR2 SNEGSKA (reference sequence). The CDR3 region has the DNA TGCAGTGCTGGGAACCTGAACACTGAAGCTTTCTTT. Translating it yields CSAGNLNTEAFF.

The chain recombines TRBV20-1 with TRBJ2-1; maybe TRBD2 (5 bases). CDR3 length equals 11 residues. The germline gives CDR1 DFQATT, CDR2 SNEGSKA (reference sequence). V was trimmed by 1 base and J by 9 bases, leaving 7 bases between them. The CDR3 region has the DNA TGCAGTGCTAGAGTAGGGAGTGAGCAGTTCTTC. Translating gives CSARVGSEQFF.

The chain carries TRBV5-1 and TRBJ2-2, with a weak D call TRBD2 (6 bases). The CDR3 is 15 amino acids. Trimming shortened V by 1 base and J by 5 bases, and 12 bases separated the two germline ends. Per the germline V gene, CDR1 is SGHRS and CDR2 is YFSETQ. CDR3 nucleotide sequence: TGCGCCAGCAGCTTGAGGGACTCACAAACCGGGGAGCTGTTTTTT. Translated: CASSLRDSQTGELFF.

The count of this clonotype is one. The chain combines TRBV20-1 with TRBJ1-2; tentatively, D is TRBD1 (5 bases). The V and J ends lost 4 bases and 10 bases respectively, with 16 bases between them. The CDR3 is 12 residues long. Germline CDR1 is DFQATT and CDR2 is SNEGSKA (reference sequence). CDR3 sequence reads: CSAKDPGGDYTF. The CDR3 coding sequence is TGCAGTGCTAAGGACCCAGGAGGGGACTACACCTTC.

The V call is TRBV20-1, the J call TRBJ2-7, with 8 bases fitting TRBD1. Germline V lookup: CDR1 DFQATT, CDR2 SNEGSKA (reference sequence). The CDR3 spans 13 residues. The ends lost 5 bases at V and 7 bases at J; junction bases unmatched: 10. This chain's CDR3 is CSAPKGQVGEQYF. In DNA, the CDR3 is TGCAGTGCTCCGAAGGGACAGGTGGGAGAGCAGTACTTC.

The chain uses TRBV20-1 and TRBJ1-5; 8 nucleotides agree with TRBD1. Germline CDR1 is DFQATT and CDR2 is SNEGSKA (reference sequence). After removal of 4 bases from V and 9 bases from J, the junction contained 11 bases not matched to a gene. The CDR3 totals 14 residues. The CDR3 DNA follows: TGCAGTGCTAATCCCCTTCAGGGGGCTGGGCCCCAGCATTTT. This encodes CSANPLQGAGPQHF.

This chain uses TRBV7-9 with TRBJ1-1; D is unclear. The CDR3 is 16 amino acids. Trimming left V 5 bases short and J 2 bases short, with 18 bases between. Germline V CDR1 and CDR2: SEHNR, FQNEAQ (reference sequence). CDR3 coding DNA: TGTGCCAGCAGCCCCCGGCCAGGCCGACTTAACACTGAAGCTTTCTTT. This encodes CASSPRPGRLNTEAFF.

A single count supports this clonotype. This chain joins TRBV28 and TRBJ2-7; D may be TRBD1 (7 bases). This CDR3 is built from 16 residues. With 1 base removed from V and 0 bases from J, the gap between germline ends came to 13 bases. From germline, CDR1 is MDHEN and CDR2 SYDVKM. The CDR3 nucleotides are TGTGCCAGCAGTTTATACAGGGGAGGCACCTCCTACGAGCAGTACTTC. It translates to CASSLYRGGTSYEQYF. The full variable domain, in which reference TRBV28 and TRBJ2-7 provide the parts outside the CDR3, is DVKVTQSSRYLVKRTGEKVFLECVQDMDHENMFWYRQDPGLGLRLIYFSYDVKMKEKGDIPEGYSVSREKKERFSLILESASTNQTSMYLCASSLYRGGTSYEQYFGPGTRLTVT.

The gene calls are TRBV2 and TRBJ2-7; a weak D match, TRBD1 (5 bases). V lost 2 bases, J lost 11 bases, and 10 bases lay in between. The length of the CDR3 is 11 residues. CDR1 is SNHLY, CDR2 FYNNEI, per germline. CDR3 coding DNA: TGTGCCAGCAGTGAATGGGGCTACAAGTACTTC. Encoded protein: CASSEWGYKYF. The full variable domain, in which reference TRBV2 and TRBJ2-7 provide the parts outside the CDR3, is EPEVTQTPSHQVTQMGQEVILRCVPISNHLYFYWYRQILGQKVEFLVSFYNNEISEKSEIFDDQFSVERPDGSNFTLKIRSTKLEDSAMYFCASSEWGYKYFGPGTRLTVT.

A single count supports this clonotype. This chain uses TRBV27 with TRBJ2-2, with D possibly matching TRBD1 (5 bases). The CDR3 is made up of 14 amino acids. Germline-derived CDR1 and CDR2 are MNHEY and SMNVEV (reference sequence). V was cut by 7 bases and J by 1 base, with 10 bases left in between. The CDR3 loop is CASTMGRNTGELFF. CDR3 in DNA: TGTGCCAGCACCATGGGGCGGAACACCGGGGAGCTGTTTTTT.

This chain joins TRBV9 and TRBJ1-3; D remains ambiguous. This CDR3 is built from 14 residues. From germline, CDR1 is SGDLS and CDR2 YYNGEE. The chain's CDR3 is CGSGKTSSGNTIYF. Here the CDR3 DNA reads TGTGGGTCGGGGAAGACAAGCTCTGGAAACACCATATATTTT.

The J gene is TRBJ1-1, the V gene TRBV13, with a tentative D call TRBD1 (5 bases). Germline values: CDR1 PRHDT, CDR2 FYEKMQ (reference sequence). The CDR3 contains 13 residues. Trimming took off 6 bases at V and 5 bases at J, with 13 bases between the two ends. The CDR3 DNA reads TGTGCCAGCAGATTCGGCGGGGGGACTGAAGCTTTCTTT. Protein: CASRFGGGTEAFF. The whole variable domain, filled in from reference TRBV13 and TRBJ1-1, reads AAGVIQSPRHLIKEKRETATLKCYPIPRHDTVYWYQQGPGQDPQFLISFYEKMQSDKGSIPDRFSAQQFSDYHSELNMSSLELGDSALYFCASRFGGGTEAFFGQGTRLTVV.

The J gene is TRBJ1-2, the V gene TRBV12-5; D is perhaps TRBD1 (5 bases). CDR3 length: 15 residues. Germline CDR1 is LGHNT and CDR2 is FRNRAP. The ends were cut back, 2 bases at V and 8 bases at J, with 18 bases in the middle. Here the CDR3 DNA reads TGTGCTAGTGGTTTGATAGGACAACCCCTAAGGGGCTACACCTTC. Its protein product is CASGLIGQPLRGYTF. The variable domain in full, with the rest retrieved from reference TRBV12-5 and TRBJ1-2, is DARVTQTPRHKVTEMGQEVTMRCQPILGHNTVFWYRQTMMQGLELLAYFRNRAPLDDSGMPKDRFSAEMPDATLATLKIQPSEPRDSAVYFCASGLIGQPLRGYTFGSGTRLTVV.

A note on this clonotype: One end of the junction fails to match germline, which may point to a read error. The genes are TRBV7-7 and TRBJ2-2; D not resolved. This CDR3 spans 13 amino acids. Per germline, CDR1 SSHAT and CDR2 FNYEAQ (reference sequence). As DNA, the CDR3 is TGTGCTAGCAGCCCTACAATAACCGGGGAGCTGTTTTTT. This translates into CASSPTITGELFF.

The CDR3 sequence: CASSALINSPLHF. The CDR3 nucleotides are TGTGCCAGCAGTGCACTGATTAATTCACCCCTCCACTTT. V usage is TRBV25-1 and J usage is TRBJ1-6; D not resolved. Per germline, CDR1 MGHDK and CDR2 SYGVNS. The CDR3 consists of 13 residues. V was clipped by 4 bases and J by 6 bases, with 7 bases between them.

V is TRBV5-1 and J is TRBJ2-7; 7 bases agree with TRBD1. Unmatched junction bases numbered 10, after V lost 4 bases and J lost 6 bases. Germline lookup yields CDR1 SGHRS and CDR2 YFSETQ. This CDR3 has 14 amino acids. DNA of the CDR3: TGCGCCAGCAGCCCTACACCACAGGGGTTCGAGCAGTACTTC. Amino acid sequence: CASSPTPQGFEQYF.

The chain employs TRBV2 and TRBJ2-7, with TRBD1 matching 11 bases. The CDR3 extends over 15 amino acids. Germline lookup yields CDR1 SNHLY and CDR2 FYNNEI. With V trimmed by 5 bases and J by 2 bases, 5 bases remained unmatched. The CDR3 bases are TGTGCCAGCAGTTTACCGGGACAGGGGGCCTACGAGCAGTACTTC. Translation: CASSLPGQGAYEQYF.

This chain joins TRBV11-2 and TRBJ2-3, with 8 positions matching TRBD2. Germline CDR1 and CDR2: SGHAT and FQNNGV. V trimming: 1 base; J trimming: 5 bases; junction bases outside the gene matches: 5. The CDR3 totals 15 residues. The CDR3 is CASSLVRGGRDTQYF. CDR3 DNA: TGTGCCAGCAGCTTAGTCCGGGGGGGCCGAGATACGCAGTATTTT.

Here the CDR3 DNA reads TGTGCCAGCAGCGTAGGAGGAGCGCGCTACACAGATACGCAGTATTTT. Its translation is CASSVGGARYTDTQYF. The rearrangement uses TRBV9 and TRBJ2-3; D is ambiguous. Germline lookup yields CDR1 SGDLS and CDR2 YYNGEE. V lost 0 bases and J lost 2, with 13 bases in between. This CDR3 spans 16 amino acids.

The chain couples TRBV5-1 to TRBJ2-3; D gene ambiguous. V lost 2 bases and J 5 bases, leaving 6 bases between the germline ends. From germline, CDR1 is SGHRS and CDR2 YFSETQ. This CDR3 comprises 12 residues. The CDR3 reads CASSFTGDTQYF. CDR3 nucleotides: TGCGCCAGCAGCTTTACTGGAGATACGCAGTATTTT.

The gene calls are TRBV5-1 and TRBJ1-2; D not resolved. The V gene lost 4 bases and the J gene lost 7 bases, with 20 bases spanning the gap. CDR3 length: 15 residues. Germline V gene sequence: CDR1 SGHRS, CDR2 YFSETQ. The CDR3 loop reads CASSLQDPRGGGYTF. Here the CDR3 DNA reads TGCGCCAGCAGCCTTCAGGACCCACGAGGTGGTGGCTACACCTTC.

The chain couples TRBV12-3 or TRBV12-4 to TRBJ1-1; D gene unclear. Trimming pared 7 bases from V and 1 base from J, leaving 13 bases between. This CDR3 is built from 14 residues. The CDR3 sequence: CASTFGQTNTEAFF. In nucleotides, the CDR3 is TGTGCCAGCACCTTCGGGCAGACGAACACTGAAGCTTTCTTT.

This clonotype was counted once. The CDR3 is CASSPTDGRETQYF. The DNA of the CDR3 is TGTGCCAGCAGTCCTACCGACGGGAGGGAGACCCAGTACTTC. The V gene is TRBV6-5, the J gene TRBJ2-5; the match to TRBD2 covers 7 bases. The germline V gene has CDR1 MNHEY and CDR2 SVGAGI. This CDR3 has 14 residues. V was pared by 5 bases and J by 5 bases, with 8 bases of the junction left unmatched.

The V call is TRBV30, the J call TRBJ2-5; 8 bases match TRBD2. Germline lookup yields CDR1 GTSNPN and CDR2 SVGIG (reference sequence). This CDR3 contains 13 residues. The trim removed 4 bases at V and 5 bases at J, leaving 6 bases unmatched. This CDR3 is CAWNTGGTETQYF. The DNA for the CDR3 is TGTGCCTGGAATACGGGGGGGACCGAGACCCAGTACTTC.

The V and J genes are TRBV3-1 and TRBJ2-5; maybe TRBD1 (6 bases). Germline V gene data show CDR1 as LGHDT and CDR2 as YNNKEL (reference sequence). CDR3 length: 13 residues. The V end lost 5 bases, the J end lost 1 base, and 8 bases lay between the germline ends. CDR3 coding DNA: TGTGCCAGCAGCAGGACAGCCCAAGAGACCCAGTACTTC. Translated: CASSRTAQETQYF.

The chain couples TRBV5-5 to TRBJ2-1; no clear D gene. The germline CDR1 and CDR2 sequences are SGHKS and YYEKEE (reference sequence). This CDR3 is 15 amino acids long. V shed 4 bases and J shed 0 bases, with 11 bases lying between them. CDR3 coding DNA: TGTGCCAGCAGCCTGTGGGGTAGCTCCTACAATGAGCAGTTCTTC. This sequence encodes CASSLWGSSYNEQFF. The full variable domain, completed using reference TRBV5-5 and TRBJ2-1, is DAGVTQSPTHLIKTRGQQVTLRCSPISGHKSVSWYQQVLGQGPQFIFQYYEKEERGRGNFPDRFSARQFPNYSSELNVNALLLGDSALYLCASSLWGSSYNEQFFGPGTRLTVL.

This chain connects TRBV20-1 to TRBJ1-6, with TRBD1 matching over 9 bases. After removal of 2 bases from V and 13 bases from J, the junction contained 9 bases not matched to a gene. CDR3 length: 14 residues. CDR1 is DFQATT, CDR2 SNEGSKA, per germline (reference sequence). CDR3 sequence: CSARPGTGLAPLHF. CDR3 DNA: TGCAGTGCTAGACCCGGGACAGGGCTAGCGCCCCTCCACTTT.

V is TRBV4-1 and J is TRBJ2-6; either TRBD1 or TRBD2 may supply D (5 bases each). V lost 5 bases to trimming and J lost 0 bases, with 14 bases between them. Looked up from germline, CDR1 is MGHRA and CDR2 is YSYEKL. The CDR3 runs 17 residues. This CDR3 reads CASSSPGRASGANVLTF. CDR3 DNA: TGCGCCAGCAGCTCACCGGGACGGGCCTCTGGGGCCAACGTCCTGACTTTC.

The chain couples TRBV7-2 to TRBJ2-7; a weak D match, TRBD2 (7 bases). V was clipped by 6 bases and J by 3 bases, with 21 bases between them. Germline loops: CDR1 SGHTA, CDR2 FQGNSA. The CDR3 covers 16 residues. The CDR3 DNA reads TGTGCCAGCAGTCGGAACGGGGGGCGTGGATTCTACGAGCAGTACTTC. Translating gives CASSRNGGRGFYEQYF.

This chain connects TRBV24-1 to TRBJ1-1, with D unresolved. Germline V gene sequence: CDR1 KGHDR, CDR2 SFDVKD. This CDR3 is 12 amino acids long. V shed 4 bases and J shed 1 base, with 3 bases lying between them. The CDR3 sequence is CATSDGNTEAFF. As DNA, the CDR3 is TGTGCCACCAGTGACGGGAACACTGAAGCTTTCTTT.